This T cell receptor (beta chain) was found in a study of T cells after yellow fever vaccination. V was shortened by 4 bases and J by 7 bases, with 10 bases between the two germline ends. Germline loops: CDR1 LGHNA, CDR2 YSLEER. The CDR3 is made up of 13 amino acids. TCRdb recomputed calls from the 5' RACE reads with MiXCR, one row per CDR3 protein. The table includes roughly 150,000 distinct CDR3 sequences, under 8% detected once. Study observations and caveats: The appearance of a small share of clonotypes in both CD4 and CD8 compartments was observed. From the bulk population, abundant clonotypes could contaminate and appear within FACS-sorted repertoires. The booster saw the reappearance of most primary-vaccination clones (roughly 96% CD4, around 88% CD8).

This clonotype was seen repeatedly, ten times or more. Its antigen is unidentified. The genes are TRBV4-3 and TRBJ2-2, with D possibly being TRBD1 or TRBD2 (5 bases each). The sequence was obtained from a man aged 25-40 years who received the YFV17D yellow fever vaccine. Sequenced here: CD4+ T cells sorted from PBMCs, sampled 10 days after the yellow fever booster vaccination. CDR3 nucleotide sequence: TGCGCCAGCAGCCGCCGGGACGGCGGGGAGCTGTTTTTT. As protein: CASSRRDGGELFF.